The clone carrying this T cell receptor (beta chain) came up a few times. This specimen comes from a study of T cells in Graves' hyperthyroidism and ophthalmopathy. TCR beta CDR3 regions were amplified from RNA. HTBI primers drove first-round RT-PCR of the TCR CDR3. One entry per CDR3 protein, called by TCRdb with MiXCR from the multiplex PCR reads. Of 250,000 to 300,000 distinct CDR3 sequences in the sample, roughly 19% are singletons; the top ten hold roughly 40%. Each person with ophthalmopathy scored at least 3 on the Clinical Activity Score, reached NOSPECS grade 4 or higher, and had been ill under 3 months. This CDR3 spans 18 amino acids. The germline V gene has CDR1 DFQATT and CDR2 SNEGSKA (reference sequence). V shed 0 bases and J 2 bases; nucleotides not matched to a gene: 12.

The V gene is TRBV20-1, the J gene TRBJ2-2, with 7 bases that match TRBD2. This clonotype was sampled from a man in his fifties with Graves' ophthalmopathy. Sample: blood. The CDR3 DNA reads as TGCAGTGCTAGAGATCTCGAGGGAGGGCCCTCAAACACCGGGGAGCTGTTTTTT. Translated: CSARDLEGGPSNTGELFF.